The 25 T cell receptor beta chains given below trace back to one sample, sequenced in a study of early T cells in non-severe SARS-CoV-2 infection. MiXCR, applied by TCRdb to the 5' RACE reads, yields one record per CDR3 protein. Altogether more than 50,000 distinct CDR3 sequences are present, roughly 12% being singletons, with the ten largest covering more than 1.2%. Sequencing was performed on whole blood, taken at baseline. The receptors were gathered from an adult who was a healthcare worker with PCR-confirmed SARS-CoV-2 infection or an uninfected control (not recorded which).

Many counts were recorded for this clonotype. The V gene is TRBV6-6, the J gene TRBJ2-7, with D possibly being TRBD1 or TRBD2 (5 bases each). Trimming left V 2 bases short and J 7 bases short, with 21 bases between. The length of the CDR3 is 16 residues. The germline gives CDR1 MNHNY, CDR2 SVGAGI (reference sequence). The CDR3 DNA is TGTGCCAGCAGTTACCCCGGTTCAGGGCTAGCCGGGGAGCAGTACTTC. Translated: CASSYPGSGLAGEQYF.

In its sample, this clonotype was seen a few times. The V and J genes are TRBV12-5 and TRBJ2-5; perhaps TRBD2 as D (5 bases). The CDR3 loop spans 16 amino acids. The V end lost 0 bases, the J end lost 3 bases, and 14 bases lay between the germline ends. Germline CDR1 LGHNT, CDR2 FRNRAP. Here the CDR3 DNA reads TGTGCTAGTGGTTTGGTACCACTAGGGCCGGAAGAGACCCAGTACTTC. It encodes CASGLVPLGPEETQYF.

This clonotype turned up a few times. The gene calls are TRBV12-3 or TRBV12-4 and TRBJ1-1; D call uncertain. The V and J ends lost 5 bases and 4 bases respectively, with 17 bases between them. This CDR3 region has 15 residues. The CDR3 region is CASSPLGVAGTEAFF. Here the CDR3 DNA reads TGTGCCAGCAGTCCCCTGGGCGTGGCAGGCACTGAAGCTTTCTTT.

The chain joins TRBV12-3 or TRBV12-4 to TRBJ2-4; tentative D call: TRBD2 (6 bases). The V and J ends lost 6 bases and 0 bases respectively, with 18 bases between them. This CDR3 region has 17 residues. CDR3 sequence reads: CASSSGTVLLAKNIQYF. The CDR3 DNA follows: TGTGCCAGCAGCTCCGGGACTGTCCTACTAGCCAAAAACATTCAGTACTTC.

This clonotype was detected a few times. The rearrangement uses TRBV7-9 and TRBJ2-1; 10 positions match TRBD1. V was clipped by 1 base and J by 2 bases; unmatched bases: 8. Germline CDR1 SEHNR, CDR2 FQNEAQ (reference sequence). CDR3 length equals 18 residues. In nucleotides, the CDR3 is TGTGCCAGCAGCTTAGAACTTCGGGGACAGGGGCCCTACAATGAGCAGTTCTTC. It yields the protein CASSLELRGQGPYNEQFF.

This clonotype came up many times. The J gene is TRBJ2-1, the V gene TRBV30; D unclear. This CDR3 is 13 amino acids long. The germline CDR1 and CDR2 sequences are GTSNPN and SVGIG (reference sequence). Trimming took off 2 bases at V and 0 bases at J, with 5 bases between the two ends. CDR3 sequence reads: CAWSLSSYNEQFF. The CDR3 DNA follows: TGTGCCTGGAGTCTTAGCTCCTACAATGAGCAGTTCTTC. The full variable domain, with the rest looked up from reference TRBV30 and TRBJ2-1, is SQTIHQWPATLVQPVGSPLSLECTVEGTSNPNLYWYRQAAGRGLQLLFYSVGIGQISSEVPQNLSASRPQDRQFILSSKKLLLSDSGFYLCAWSLSSYNEQFFGPGTRLTVL.

This clonotype was counted ten times or more. The chain is built from TRBV7-2 and TRBJ2-7, with TRBD2 as a possible D gene (6 bases). CDR3 length: 15 residues. Germline CDR1 reads SGHTA; CDR2 reads FQGNSA. The V and J ends lost 5 bases and 3 bases respectively, with 17 bases between them. CDR3 loop: CASSASSGSLYEQYF. For the CDR3, the DNA is TGTGCCAGCAGCGCTAGCAGCGGGTCCCTCTACGAGCAGTACTTC.

This clonotype was seen many times. The rearrangement joins TRBV11-2 to TRBJ2-3, with D perhaps TRBD2 (5 bases). This CDR3 comprises 16 residues. The V end was cut by 5 bases, the J end by 4 bases, with 19 bases between. The germline V gene encodes CDR1 SGHAT and CDR2 FQNNGV. CDR3: CASSPLAGGSADTQYF. The CDR3 coding sequence is TGTGCCAGCAGCCCCCTGGCTGGAGGCAGTGCAGATACGCAGTATTTT.

The V gene is TRBV12-3 or TRBV12-4, the J gene TRBJ1-4, with D unresolved. The CDR3 sequence is 12 residues long. V was cut by 1 base and J by 15 bases, with 12 bases left in between. The DNA of the CDR3 is TGTGCCAGCAGTTTAGGAGTTACCAGCTTGTTTTTT. Its translation: CASSLGVTSLFF.

This clonotype was observed a handful of times. The chain recombines TRBV27 with TRBJ2-7; D may match TRBD1 or TRBD2 (6 bases each). The V and J ends lost 5 bases and 3 bases respectively, with 11 bases between them. This CDR3 is 13 amino acids long. Germline values: CDR1 MNHEY, CDR2 SMNVEV (reference sequence). The CDR3 protein is CASSAGQSYEQYF. The CDR3 bases are TGTGCCAGCAGTGCGGGACAAAGCTACGAGCAGTACTTC.

The rearrangement uses TRBV27 and TRBJ2-3; 7 nucleotides align to TRBD2. CDR3 size: 14 residues. V lost 7 bases, J lost 2 bases, and 6 bases stayed unmatched. Germline-derived CDR1 and CDR2 are MNHEY and SMNVEV (reference sequence). CDR3 sequence (DNA): TGTGCCAGCAACCAAGCGGGAATCACAGATACGCAGTATTTT. This sequence encodes CASNQAGITDTQYF.

The chain has TRBV30 and TRBJ1-2, with TRBD1 matching over 7 bases. V dropped 1 base and J dropped 5; count of bases not matched to a gene: 7. The CDR3 has 14 amino acids. The germline CDR1 and CDR2 sequences are GTSNPN and SVGIG (reference sequence). The CDR3 sequence is CAWSAGGIFYGYTF. CDR3 coding DNA: TGTGCCTGGAGTGCAGGGGGGATCTTTTATGGCTACACCTTC.

This clonotype showed up many times. The chain links TRBV28 to TRBJ1-1, with 8 bases identical to TRBD1. Germline V gives CDR1 MDHEN, CDR2 SYDVKM. The V gene end was trimmed by 6 bases and the J gene end by 6 bases; junction bases not matched to a gene: 9. This CDR3 comprises 14 residues. As DNA, the CDR3 is TGTGCCAGCAGCCTACCAGGGGGCAAAGCTGAAGCTTTCTTT. Residues: CASSLPGGKAEAFF.

This clonotype was detected a few times. In nucleotides, the CDR3 is TGTGCCAGCAGCTTATCAAGAGGACTGGCAATTAATGAGCAGTTCTTC. Translation gives CASSLSRGLAINEQFF. The V call is TRBV7-9, the J call TRBJ2-1, with a weak D call TRBD2 (5 bases). Germline V gives CDR1 SEHNR, CDR2 FQNEAQ (reference sequence). The CDR3 is 16 amino acids. V lost 2 bases and J 7 bases, leaving 18 bases between the germline ends. Together with reference TRBV7-9 and TRBJ2-1, the CDR3 gives the full variable domain: DTGVSQNPRHKITKRGQNVTFRCDPISEHNRLYWYRQTLGQGPEFLTYFQNEAQLEKSRLLSDRFSAERPKGSFSTLEIQRTEQGDSAMYLCASSLSRGLAINEQFFGPGTRLTVL.

The V gene is TRBV29-1, the J gene TRBJ2-7, with 9 bases lining up with TRBD1. V shed 6 bases, J shed 3 bases, and the junction held 3 bases outside the gene matches. This CDR3 is 12 amino acids long. CDR1 SQVTM and CDR2 ANQGSEA come from the germline V gene. The CDR3 DNA sequence: TGCAGCGTACAGGGGGCAAGCTACGAGCAGTACTTC. Translated: CSVQGASYEQYF.

The V call is TRBV19, the J call TRBJ1-2; D gene ambiguous. Trimming left V 3 bases short and J 11 bases short, with 16 bases between. The CDR3 has 13 amino acids. Germline CDR1 and CDR2: LNHDA and SQIVND (reference sequence). CDR3 nucleotides: TGTGCCAGTAGTATTAAGACCCAGAGACATTACACCTTC. This encodes CASSIKTQRHYTF.

The CDR3 sequence is CASRTPWSEKLFF. In DNA, the CDR3 is TGTGCCAGTAGGACACCATGGAGTGAAAAACTGTTTTTT. The rearrangement joins TRBV19 to TRBJ1-4, with D unresolved. This CDR3 is built from 13 residues. Germline V gives CDR1 LNHDA, CDR2 SQIVND (reference sequence). V lost 6 bases, J lost 7 bases, and 12 bases lay in between.

This clonotype was observed a handful of times. The V call is TRBV20-1, the J call TRBJ1-6; D might be TRBD1 (6 bases). The V gene's germline CDR1 is DFQATT and CDR2 SNEGSKA (reference sequence). The length of the CDR3 is 15 residues. Trimming took 1 base from V and 10 from J, leaving 17 bases between them. CDR3 amino acids: CSARVTGLSASPLHF. In DNA form, the CDR3 reads TGCAGTGCTAGAGTCACAGGGTTGAGTGCCTCACCCCTCCACTTT.

This clonotype was recorded at least ten times. The chain has TRBV6-1 and TRBJ1-2; D gene unclear. The CDR3 sequence is 13 residues long. The germline CDR1 and CDR2 sequences are MNHNS and SASEGT. Trimming took 1 base from V and 4 from J, leaving 7 bases between them. The CDR3 DNA reads TGTGCCAGCAGTGAAGTGTCGGTCTATGGCTACACCTTC. Translation: CASSEVSVYGYTF.

The chain is built from TRBV18 and TRBJ1-4; tentative D call: TRBD1 (6 bases). V dropped 7 bases and J dropped 8 bases, with 17 bases sitting between them. The CDR3 runs 14 residues. Germline CDR1 reads KGHSH; CDR2 reads LQKENI. The CDR3 DNA reads TGTGCCAGCTACTCGAATCAGGGGCAGGAAAAACTGTTTTTT. This gives the protein CASYSNQGQEKLFF.

A few counts support this clonotype. The J gene is TRBJ2-1, the V gene TRBV6-5; D is possibly TRBD1 (6 bases). Germline V lookup: CDR1 MNHEY, CDR2 SVGAGI. The CDR3 sequence is 16 residues long. V lost 5 bases and J 7 bases, leaving 21 bases between the germline ends. CDR3 residues: CASSISVPLRGNEQFF. The CDR3 region has the DNA TGTGCCAGCAGTATATCGGTCCCGCTGAGGGGGAATGAGCAGTTCTTC.

Ten or more counts support this clonotype. V is TRBV5-1 and J is TRBJ1-5; D call uncertain. This CDR3 region has 14 residues. The V and J ends lost 0 bases and 10 bases respectively, with 14 bases between them. The germline V gene encodes CDR1 SGHRS and CDR2 YFSETQ. The CDR3 sequence: CASSLDSSYRPQHF. CDR3 nucleotides: TGCGCCAGCAGCTTGGACAGTAGTTACCGACCCCAGCATTTT. The full variable domain, in which reference TRBV5-1 and TRBJ1-5 provide the parts outside the CDR3, is KAGVTQTPRYLIKTRGQQVTLSCSPISGHRSVSWYQQTPGQGLQFLFEYFSETQRNKGNFPGRFSGRQFSNSRSEMNVSTLELGDSALYLCASSLDSSYRPQHFGDGTRLSIL.

In its sample, this clonotype was seen a few times. The rearrangement joins TRBV5-1 to TRBJ2-5; TRBD2 aligns across 8 bases. The germline V gene encodes CDR1 SGHRS and CDR2 YFSETQ. Germline trimming cut 8 bases from V and 5 bases from J; bases unmatched to any gene: 8. The CDR3 contains 13 residues. The CDR3 DNA sequence: TGCGCCAGTGTATTAGCGGGGTCGGAGACCCAGTACTTC. This encodes CASVLAGSETQYF.

This clonotype was seen many times. The chain recombines TRBV7-2 with TRBJ2-7; TRBD1 aligns across 9 bases. J gave up 4 bases and V 6 bases, and 7 bases lay outside the gene matches. Germline CDR1 and CDR2: SGHTA and FQGNSA. The CDR3 covers 14 residues. The CDR3 here is CASRMDRGRYEQYF. As DNA, the CDR3 is TGTGCCAGCAGAATGGACAGGGGTCGATACGAGCAGTACTTC. Variable domain in full (rest from reference TRBV7-2 and TRBJ2-7): GAGVSQSPSNKVTEKGKDVELRCDPISGHTALYWYRQSLGQGLEFLIYFQGNSAPDKSGLPSDRFSAERTGGSVSTLTIQRTQQEDSAVYLCASRMDRGRYEQYFGPGTRLTVT.

Ten or more counts support this clonotype. The chain employs TRBV20-1 and TRBJ2-4; 7 bases fit TRBD2. After removal of 3 bases from V and 0 bases from J, the junction contained 5 bases not matched to a gene. This CDR3 comprises 15 residues. In germline, CDR1 is DFQATT, CDR2 SNEGSKA (reference sequence). For the CDR3, the DNA is TGCAGTGCTAGGATGGGACTATTAGCCAAAAACATTCAGTACTTC. Its translation: CSARMGLLAKNIQYF.